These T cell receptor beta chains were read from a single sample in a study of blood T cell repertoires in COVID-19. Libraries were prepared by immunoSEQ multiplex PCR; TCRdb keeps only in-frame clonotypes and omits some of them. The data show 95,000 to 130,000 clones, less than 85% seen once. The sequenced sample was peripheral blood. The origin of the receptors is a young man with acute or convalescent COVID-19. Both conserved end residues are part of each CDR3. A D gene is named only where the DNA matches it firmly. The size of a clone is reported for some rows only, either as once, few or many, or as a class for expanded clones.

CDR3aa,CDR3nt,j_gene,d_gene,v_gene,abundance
CASSQKAGGGQETQYF,TGTGCCAGCAGCCAAAAGGCAGGGGGCGGCCAAGAGACCCAGTACTTC,TRBJ2-5,TRBD1,TRBV3-1/TRBV3-2,NA
CASSYVLSYGYTF,TGTGCCAGCAGTTACGTTCTGAGCTATGGCTACACCTTC,TRBJ1-2,NA,TRBV6-2/TRBV6-3,NA
CASSPDRVVNQPQHF,TGTGCCAGCAGTCCGGACAGGGTGGTCAATCAGCCCCAGCATTTT,TRBJ1-5,TRBD1,TRBV6-5,once
CASSRREGRNTEAFF,TGTGCCAGCAGTCGCAGGGAGGGGAGAAACACTGAAGCTTTCTTT,TRBJ1-1,NA,TRBV2,NA
CASQEGNEQFF,TGTGCCAGCCAGGAGGGGAATGAGCAGTTCTTC,TRBJ2-1,NA,TRBV2,NA
CASSWRGRDSPLHF,TGTGCCAGCAGTTGGAGGGGGCGCGATTCACCCCTCCACTTT,TRBJ1-6,TRBD1,TRBV27,NA
CASSRHRGLAGERTDTQYF,TGTGCCAGCAGCAGACACCGAGGACTAGCGGGAGAACGAACAGATACGCAGTATTTT,TRBJ2-3,TRBD2,TRBV7-2,NA
CATGTGAGYTF,TGTGCCACCGGGACAGGGGCTGGCTACACCTTC,TRBJ1-2,TRBD1,TRBV12-3/TRBV12-4,NA
CASSPLAGESNEQFF,TGTGCCAGCAGCCCCCTAGCGGGGGAAAGTAATGAGCAGTTCTTC,TRBJ2-1,TRBD2,TRBV6-5,few
CASSYSYDTAGDEQYF,TGTGCCAGCAGTTACTCTTACGACACGGCCGGGGACGAGCAGTACTTC,TRBJ2-7,NA,TRBV6-2/TRBV6-3,once
CASSGTSLAQPQHF,TGTGCCAGCAGCGGGACTTCTCTCGCTCAGCCCCAGCATTTT,TRBJ1-5,NA,TRBV7-2,NA
CASSTEGTSGQETQYF,TGTGCCAGCAGCACCGAGGGAACTAGCGGCCAAGAGACCCAGTACTTC,TRBJ2-5,TRBD2,TRBV7-2,NA
CASSFRSGELFF,TGTGCCAGCAGCTTCAGAAGCGGGGAGCTGTTTTTT,TRBJ2-2,NA,TRBV5-8,NA
CASSSQDGYEQYF,TGTGCCAGCAGTTCACAGGACGGGTACGAGCAGTACTTC,TRBJ2-7,NA,TRBV6-5,NA
CASKTGRGDNEQFF,TGTGCCAGTAAAACAGGGCGTGGGGACAATGAGCAGTTCTTC,TRBJ2-1,NA,TRBV7-3,NA
CAWGLLAGGLDTQYF,TGTGCCTGGGGACTACTAGCGGGAGGGCTGGATACGCAGTATTTT,TRBJ2-3,TRBD2,TRBV30,NA
CATQAGSSGGEQFF,TGCGCCACCCAAGCGGGGTCATCTGGGGGTGAGCAGTTCTTC,TRBJ2-1,TRBD2,TRBV10-1,NA
CATSQGADYGYTF,TGTGCCACCAGTCAGGGGGCGGACTATGGCTACACCTTC,TRBJ1-2,TRBD1,TRBV19,few
CAWSVSIGGYQPQHF,TGTGCCTGGAGTGTATCTATAGGGGGCTATCAGCCCCAGCATTTT,TRBJ1-5,TRBD1,TRBV30,few
CASSVGLAGGHNEQFF,TGTGCCAGCAGCGTAGGGTTAGCGGGGGGTCACAATGAGCAGTTCTTC,TRBJ2-1,TRBD2,TRBV9,NA
CASSLRQGSYGYTF,TGTGCCAGCAGTTTACGCCAGGGGTCCTATGGCTACACCTTC,TRBJ1-2,NA,TRBV27,NA
CASSLVASGTGELFF,TGTGCCAGCAGCTTGGTGGCTAGCGGGACCGGGGAGCTGTTTTTT,TRBJ2-2,TRBD2,TRBV5-6,NA
CASSQEPLGSYNQPQHF,TGTGCCAGCAGCCAAGAGCCACTAGGCAGCTACAATCAGCCCCAGCATTTT,TRBJ1-5,NA,TRBV3-1/TRBV3-2,NA
CASSVENSLAGGPDEQFF,TGTGCCAGCAGCGTCGAGAATTCGCTAGCGGGGGGGCCCGATGAGCAGTTCTTC,TRBJ2-1,TRBD2,TRBV9,once
CASSYSYQFTDTQYF,TGTGCCAGCAGTTACTCTTACCAGTTCACAGATACGCAGTATTTT,TRBJ2-3,NA,TRBV6-5,NA
CASSLRQGATKKLFF,TGTGCCAGTAGTCTGCGACAGGGGGCAACGAAAAAACTGTTTTTT,TRBJ1-4,TRBD1,TRBV19,NA
CASSYYTTEAFF,TGTGCCAGCAGCTACTACACGACTGAAGCTTTCTTT,TRBJ1-1,NA,TRBV5-6,NA
CASSLARSRRSGNTIYF,TGTGCCAGCAGCTTGGCCCGTTCTCGGAGATCTGGAAACACCATATATTTT,TRBJ1-3,NA,TRBV5-6,few
CASSYSRQAIYGYTF,TGTGCCAGCAGTTACTCGCGACAGGCGATCTATGGCTACACCTTC,TRBJ1-2,NA,TRBV6-5,NA
CASNLPKGGSYGYTF,TGTGCCAGCAATTTACCGAAAGGAGGGAGCTATGGCTACACCTTC,TRBJ1-2,NA,TRBV28,NA
CASSQDPSVNEQFF,TGTGCCAGCAGCCAAGATCCCTCCGTCAATGAGCAGTTCTTC,TRBJ2-1,NA,TRBV4-2,NA
CSASAGFKGSYTF,TGCAGTGCTAGTGCCGGGTTTAAAGGTAGCTACACCTTC,TRBJ1-2,NA,TRBV20-1,once